Each of the 3 T cell receptor beta chains below was sequenced from the same sample in a study of blood T cell repertoires in COVID-19. TCRdb's table, derived via immunoSEQ multiplex PCR, lists solely in-frame clones and lacks some. The sample lists roughly 80,000 clones, 70% to 85% seen once, with around 13% in the top ten. Specimen: peripheral blood. Receptors originate from a human donor in a cohort sampled during active COVID-19.

The CDR3 spells CASSPKETQYF. Written as DNA, the CDR3 is TGTGCCAGCAGCCCTAAAGAGACCCAGTACTTC. This sequence joins TRBV11-2 and TRBJ2-5; D is undetermined. The CDR3 loop spans 11 amino acids. Germline V gives CDR1 SGHAT, CDR2 FQNNGV. V was cut by 5 bases and J by 3 bases, with 4 bases left in between.

The CDR3 DNA follows: TGCGCCAGCAGTCCGGACAGTCACACAGATACGCAGTATTTT. This sequence encodes CASSPDSHTDTQYF. This chain joins TRBV5-1 and TRBJ2-3; possibly TRBD1 for D (6 bases). The CDR3 covers 14 residues. CDR1 is SGHRS, CDR2 YFSETQ, per germline. Trimming pared 5 bases from V and 2 bases from J, leaving 12 bases between.

This sequence joins TRBV10-1 and TRBJ2-5; possibly TRBD1 for D (5 bases). Germline V gene lookup returns CDR1 WNHNN and CDR2 SYGVQD (reference sequence). V was shortened by 2 bases and J by 7 bases, with 14 bases between the two germline ends. The CDR3 extends over 14 amino acids. The DNA for the CDR3 is TGCGCCAGCAGTGAGGTCCAGGGCCCGGGGACCCAGTACTTC. This gives the protein CASSEVQGPGTQYF.